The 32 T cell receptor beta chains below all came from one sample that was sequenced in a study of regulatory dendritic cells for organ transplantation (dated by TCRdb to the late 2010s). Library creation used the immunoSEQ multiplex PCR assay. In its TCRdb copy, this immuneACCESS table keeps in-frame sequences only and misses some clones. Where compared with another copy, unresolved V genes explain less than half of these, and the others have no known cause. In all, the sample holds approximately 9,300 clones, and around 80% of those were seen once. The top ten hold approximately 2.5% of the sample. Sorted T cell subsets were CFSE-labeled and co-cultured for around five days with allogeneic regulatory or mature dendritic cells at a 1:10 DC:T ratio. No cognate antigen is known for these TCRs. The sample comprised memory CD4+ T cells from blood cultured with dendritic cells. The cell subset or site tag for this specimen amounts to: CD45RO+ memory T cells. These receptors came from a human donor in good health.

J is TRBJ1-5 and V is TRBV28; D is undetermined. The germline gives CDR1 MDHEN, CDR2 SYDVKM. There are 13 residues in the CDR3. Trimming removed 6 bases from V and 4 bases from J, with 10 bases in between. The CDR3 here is CASRESLNQPQHF. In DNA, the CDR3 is TGTGCCAGCAGGGAAAGTTTGAATCAGCCCCAGCATTTT.

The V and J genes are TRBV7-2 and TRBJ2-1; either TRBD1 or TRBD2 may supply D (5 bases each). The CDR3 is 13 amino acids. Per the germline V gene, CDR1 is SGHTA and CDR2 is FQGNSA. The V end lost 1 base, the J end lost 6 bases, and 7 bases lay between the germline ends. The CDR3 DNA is TGTGCCAGCAGCTTAGGGGACGGCAATGAGCAGTTCTTC. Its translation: CASSLGDGNEQFF.

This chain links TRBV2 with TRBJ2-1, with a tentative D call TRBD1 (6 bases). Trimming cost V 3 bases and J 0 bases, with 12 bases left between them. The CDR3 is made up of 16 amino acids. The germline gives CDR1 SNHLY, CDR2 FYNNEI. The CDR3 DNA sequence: TGTGCCAGCAGTGATAGGGGGACCAGCTCCTACAATGAGCAGTTCTTC. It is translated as CASSDRGTSSYNEQFF. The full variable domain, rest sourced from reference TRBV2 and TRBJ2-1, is EPEVTQTPSHQVTQMGQEVILRCVPISNHLYFYWYRQILGQKVEFLVSFYNNEISEKSEIFDDQFSVERPDGSNFTLKIRSTKLEDSAMYFCASSDRGTSSYNEQFFGPGTRLTVL.

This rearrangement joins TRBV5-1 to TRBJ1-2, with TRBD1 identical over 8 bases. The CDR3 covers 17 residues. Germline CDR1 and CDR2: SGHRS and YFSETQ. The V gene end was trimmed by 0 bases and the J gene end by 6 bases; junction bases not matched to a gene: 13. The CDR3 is CASSLVPDRAIGDGYTF. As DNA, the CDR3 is TGCGCCAGCAGCTTGGTCCCGGACAGGGCAATCGGGGATGGCTACACCTTC.

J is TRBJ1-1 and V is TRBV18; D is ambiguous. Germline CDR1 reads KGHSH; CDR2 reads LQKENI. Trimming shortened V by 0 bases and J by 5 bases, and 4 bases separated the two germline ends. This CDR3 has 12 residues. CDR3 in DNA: TGTGCCAGCTCACCACCGCAAACTGAAGCTTTCTTT. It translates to CASSPPQTEAFF.

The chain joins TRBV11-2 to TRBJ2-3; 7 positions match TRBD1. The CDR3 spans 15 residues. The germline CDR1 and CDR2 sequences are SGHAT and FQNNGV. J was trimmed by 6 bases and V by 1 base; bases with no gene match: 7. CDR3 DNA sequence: TGTGCCAGCAGCTTAGTTCACAGGGGTTTCGATACGCAGTATTTT. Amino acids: CASSLVHRGFDTQYF.

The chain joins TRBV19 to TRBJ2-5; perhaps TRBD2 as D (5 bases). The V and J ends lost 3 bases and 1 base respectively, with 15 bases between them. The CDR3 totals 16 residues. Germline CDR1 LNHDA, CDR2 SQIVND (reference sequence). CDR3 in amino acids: CASSMTGSPAQETQYF. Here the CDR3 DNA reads TGTGCCAGTAGTATGACGGGATCACCGGCCCAAGAGACCCAGTACTTC.

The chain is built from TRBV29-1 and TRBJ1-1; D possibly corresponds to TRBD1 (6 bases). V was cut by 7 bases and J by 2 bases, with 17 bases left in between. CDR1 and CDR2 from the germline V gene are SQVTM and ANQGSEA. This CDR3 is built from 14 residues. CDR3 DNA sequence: TGCAGCGCCGGCCGGGGGGGCTTTAACACTGAAGCTTTCTTT. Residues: CSAGRGGFNTEAFF.

CDR3 coding DNA: TGTGCCTGGGGACAGGGGGGGGACGAGCAGTACTTC. Its translation: CAWGQGGDEQYF. The chain combines TRBV30 with TRBJ2-7; TRBD1 agrees at 10 bases. V gave up 5 bases and J gave up 5 bases; unmatched junction bases: 3. The CDR3 runs 12 residues. CDR1 is GTSNPN, CDR2 SVGIG, per germline (reference sequence).

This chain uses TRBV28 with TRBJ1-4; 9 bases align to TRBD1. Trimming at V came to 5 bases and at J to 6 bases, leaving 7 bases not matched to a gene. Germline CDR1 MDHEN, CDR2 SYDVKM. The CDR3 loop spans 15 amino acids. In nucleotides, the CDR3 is TGTGCCAGCAGTCCCTGGGACAGGGAGGATGAAAAACTGTTTTTT. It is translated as CASSPWDREDEKLFF.

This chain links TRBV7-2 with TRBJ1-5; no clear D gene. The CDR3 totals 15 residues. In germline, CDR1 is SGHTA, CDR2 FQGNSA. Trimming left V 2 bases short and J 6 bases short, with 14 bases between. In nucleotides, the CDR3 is TGTGCCAGCAGCTTATCCAATTCGGGCCGTCAGCCCCAGCATTTT. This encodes CASSLSNSGRQPQHF.

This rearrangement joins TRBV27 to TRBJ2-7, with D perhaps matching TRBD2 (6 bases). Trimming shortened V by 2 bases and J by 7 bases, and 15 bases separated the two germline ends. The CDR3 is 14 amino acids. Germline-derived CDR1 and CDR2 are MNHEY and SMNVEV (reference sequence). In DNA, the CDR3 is TGTGCCAGCAGTTTAGTCCCTCTGGGGGGAGAGCAGTACTTC. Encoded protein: CASSLVPLGGEQYF.

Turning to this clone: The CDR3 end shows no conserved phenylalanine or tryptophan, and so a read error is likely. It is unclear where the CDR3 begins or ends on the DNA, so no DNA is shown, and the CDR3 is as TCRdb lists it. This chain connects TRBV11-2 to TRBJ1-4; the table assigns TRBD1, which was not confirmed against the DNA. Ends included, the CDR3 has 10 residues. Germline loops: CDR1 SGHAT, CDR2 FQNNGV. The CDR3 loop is CASSLRTGAG.

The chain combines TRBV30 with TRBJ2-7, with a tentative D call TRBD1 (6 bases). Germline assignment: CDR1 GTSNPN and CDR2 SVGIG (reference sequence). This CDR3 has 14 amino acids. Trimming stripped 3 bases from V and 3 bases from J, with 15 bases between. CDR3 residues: CAWSPSKQGYEQYF. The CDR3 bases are TGTGCCTGGAGCCCTTCGAAACAGGGCTACGAGCAGTACTTC.

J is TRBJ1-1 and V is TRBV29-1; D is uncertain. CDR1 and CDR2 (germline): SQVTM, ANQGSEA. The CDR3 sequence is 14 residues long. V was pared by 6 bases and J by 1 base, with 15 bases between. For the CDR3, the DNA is TGCAGCGTCCGAGCCGGGAAATCGAACACTGAAGCTTTCTTT. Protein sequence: CSVRAGKSNTEAFF.

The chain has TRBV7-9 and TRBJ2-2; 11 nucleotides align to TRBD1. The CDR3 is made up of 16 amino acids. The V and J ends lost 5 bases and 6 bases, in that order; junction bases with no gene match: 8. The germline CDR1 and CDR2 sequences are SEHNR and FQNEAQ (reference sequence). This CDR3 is CASSPRRGQGAGELFF. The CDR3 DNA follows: TGTGCCAGCAGCCCCCGAAGGGGACAGGGGGCCGGGGAGCTGTTTTTT.

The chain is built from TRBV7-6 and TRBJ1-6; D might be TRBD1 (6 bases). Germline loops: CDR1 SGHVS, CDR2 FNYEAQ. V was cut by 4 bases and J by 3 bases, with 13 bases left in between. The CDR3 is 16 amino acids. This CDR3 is CASSSQGGGYNSPLHF. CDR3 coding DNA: TGTGCCAGCAGCTCACAGGGAGGTGGCTATAATTCACCCCTCCACTTT.

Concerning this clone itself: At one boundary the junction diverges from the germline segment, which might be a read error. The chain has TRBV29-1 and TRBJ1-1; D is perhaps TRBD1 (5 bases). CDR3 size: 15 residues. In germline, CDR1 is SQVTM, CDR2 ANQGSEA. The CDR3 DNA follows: TGCAGCGTTGGAGCAGGGTGGGGTATGAACACTGAAGCTTCCTTT. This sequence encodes CSVGAGWGMNTEASF.

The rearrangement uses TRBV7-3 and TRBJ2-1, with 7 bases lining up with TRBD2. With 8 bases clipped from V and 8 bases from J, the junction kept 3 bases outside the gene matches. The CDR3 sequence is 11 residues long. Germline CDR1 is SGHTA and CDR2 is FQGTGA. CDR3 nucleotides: TGTGCCAGCTCGCGGGGGTATGAGCAGTTCTTC. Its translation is CASSRGYEQFF. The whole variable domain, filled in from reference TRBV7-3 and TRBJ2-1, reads GAGVSQTPSNKVTEKGKYVELRCDPISGHTALYWYRQSLGQGPEFLIYFQGTGAADDSGLPNDRFFAVRPEGSVSTLKIQRTERGDSAVYLCASSRGYEQFFGPGTRLTVL.

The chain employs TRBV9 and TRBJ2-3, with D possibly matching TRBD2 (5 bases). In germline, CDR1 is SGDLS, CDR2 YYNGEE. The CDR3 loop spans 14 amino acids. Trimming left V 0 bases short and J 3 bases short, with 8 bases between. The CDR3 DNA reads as TGTGCCAGCAGCGTAGCTGGGAGAACAGATACGCAGTATTTT. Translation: CASSVAGRTDTQYF.

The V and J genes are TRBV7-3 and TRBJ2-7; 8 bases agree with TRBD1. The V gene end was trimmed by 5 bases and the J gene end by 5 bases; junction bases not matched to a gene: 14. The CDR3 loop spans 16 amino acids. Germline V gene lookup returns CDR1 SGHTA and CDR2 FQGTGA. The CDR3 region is CASSPRRDRLSNEQYF. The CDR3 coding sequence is TGTGCCAGCAGCCCCCGCCGGGACAGGTTATCCAACGAGCAGTACTTC.

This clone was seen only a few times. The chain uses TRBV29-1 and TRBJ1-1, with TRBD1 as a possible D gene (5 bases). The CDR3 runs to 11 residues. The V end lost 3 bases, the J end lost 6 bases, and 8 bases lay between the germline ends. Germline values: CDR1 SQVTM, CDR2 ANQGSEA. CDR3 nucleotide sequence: TGCAGCGTTGACAGGGATCCTGAAGCTTTCTTT. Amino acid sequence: CSVDRDPEAFF. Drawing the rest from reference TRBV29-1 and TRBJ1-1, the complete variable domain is SAVISQKPSRDICQRGTSLTIQCQVDSQVTMMFWYRQQPGQSLTLIATANQGSEATYESGFVIDKFPISRPNLTFSTLTVSNMSPEDSSIYLCSVDRDPEAFFGQGTRLTVV.

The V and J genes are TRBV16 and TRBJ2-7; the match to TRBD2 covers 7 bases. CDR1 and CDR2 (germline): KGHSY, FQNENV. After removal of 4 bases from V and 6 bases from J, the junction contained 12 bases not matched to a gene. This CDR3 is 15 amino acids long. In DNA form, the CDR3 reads TGTGCCAGCAGCCCCCCGGGGGGATTTAGGGGCGAGCAGTACTTC. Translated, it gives CASSPPGGFRGEQYF.

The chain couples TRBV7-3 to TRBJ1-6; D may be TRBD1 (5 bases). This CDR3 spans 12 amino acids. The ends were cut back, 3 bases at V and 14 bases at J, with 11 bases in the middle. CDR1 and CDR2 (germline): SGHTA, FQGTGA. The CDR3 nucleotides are TGTGCCAGCAGCTTGGGGGATGGGGCCCTCCACTTT. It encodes CASSLGDGALHF.

CDR3 sequence: CASSPGGEFEQYF. The CDR3 DNA reads TGTGCCAGCTCACCAGGGGGCGAGTTTGAGCAGTACTTC. V is TRBV18 and J is TRBJ2-7, with D possibly matching TRBD1 (6 bases). CDR1 and CDR2 (germline): KGHSH, LQKENI. Trimming shortened V by 2 bases and J by 7 bases, and 12 bases separated the two germline ends. There are 13 residues in the CDR3.

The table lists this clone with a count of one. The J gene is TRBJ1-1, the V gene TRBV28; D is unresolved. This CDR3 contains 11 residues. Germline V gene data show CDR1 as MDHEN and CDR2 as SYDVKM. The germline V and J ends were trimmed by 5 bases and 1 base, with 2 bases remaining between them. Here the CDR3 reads CASSTNTEAFF. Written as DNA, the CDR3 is TGTGCCAGCAGTACGAACACTGAAGCTTTCTTT.

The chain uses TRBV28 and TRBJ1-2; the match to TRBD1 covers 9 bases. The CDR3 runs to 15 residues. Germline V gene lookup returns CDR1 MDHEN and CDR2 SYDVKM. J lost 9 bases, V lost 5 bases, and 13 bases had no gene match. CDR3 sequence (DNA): TGTGCCAGCAGTGTTTTCCAAGGGACAGGGTATCGCTACACCTTC. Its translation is CASSVFQGTGYRYTF.

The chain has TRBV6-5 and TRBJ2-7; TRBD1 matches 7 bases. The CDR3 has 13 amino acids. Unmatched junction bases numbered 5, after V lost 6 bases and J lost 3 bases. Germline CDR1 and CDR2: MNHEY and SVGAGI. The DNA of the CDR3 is TGTGCCAGCAGATATGGGACAGACTACGAGCAGTACTTC. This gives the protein CASRYGTDYEQYF.

The CDR3 region has the DNA TGCGCCAGCAGCCCCGGACTAGCGGGGGGGGCCGGGGAGCTGTTTTTT. This codes for CASSPGLAGGAGELFF. This chain connects TRBV4-3 to TRBJ2-2, with 15 nucleotides matching TRBD2. The CDR3 is 16 amino acids. Per germline, CDR1 LGHNA and CDR2 YSLEER. Trimming removed 4 bases from V and 6 bases from J; junction bases left unmatched: 3.

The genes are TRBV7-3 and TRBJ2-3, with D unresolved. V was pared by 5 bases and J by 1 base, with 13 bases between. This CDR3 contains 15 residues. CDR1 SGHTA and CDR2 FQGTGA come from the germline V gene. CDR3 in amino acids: CASSKYDVGTDTQYF. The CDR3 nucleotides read TGTGCCAGCAGCAAATACGACGTGGGCACAGATACGCAGTATTTT.

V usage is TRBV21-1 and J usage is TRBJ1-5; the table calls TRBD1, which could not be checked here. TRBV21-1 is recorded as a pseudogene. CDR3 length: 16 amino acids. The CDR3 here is CASSKKCGQGSQPQHF. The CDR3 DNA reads TGTGCCAGCAGCAAAAAATGTGGACAGGGGAGTCAGCCCCAGCATTTT.

CDR3 amino acids: CASSVRTGGSEQFF. CDR3 coding DNA: TGTGCCAGCAGTGTCAGGACAGGGGGCAGTGAGCAGTTCTTC. The rearrangement joins TRBV25-1 to TRBJ2-1; 11 bases match TRBD1. The CDR3 contains 14 residues. V lost 4 bases and J lost 9; bases outside the gene matches: 5. The germline CDR1 and CDR2 sequences are MGHDK and SYGVNS.